A single sample gave rise to the 23 T cell receptor beta chains below, sequenced in a study of spatial heterogeneity in lung cancer. Using its own MiXCR run on the 5' RACE reads, TCRdb lists one record per CDR3 protein. The sample includes 8,500 to 14,000 distinct CDR3 sequences, roughly 3.5% of them seen just once. Time point described: sample taken at primary tumor resection. No cells were sorted before sequencing. The whole RNA sequenced was extracted from tumor, nontumor lung or frozen PBMC. Source: PBMCs, taken at surgery. These receptors originate from a female donor with early-stage non-small cell lung cancer.

This clonotype was seen many times. This beta chain is an unintended read in a library built for alpha chains; its size means little. The V gene is TRBV20-1, the J gene TRBJ2-3, with 7 bases fitting TRBD2. Germline V CDR1 and CDR2: DFQATT, SNEGSKA (reference sequence). Losses at the gene ends were 6 bases for V and 1 base for J; bases not matched to a gene: 10. The CDR3 contains 15 residues. The CDR3 is CSAADPSGGTDTQYF. As DNA, the CDR3 is TGCAGTGCCGCCGACCCCAGCGGGGGCACAGATACGCAGTATTTT.

This clonotype was recorded at least ten times. This beta chain is a stray sequence in a library constructed for alpha chains; its clone size is not meaningful. The J gene is TRBJ1-6, the V gene TRBV28; a possible D gene is TRBD1 (5 bases). Germline CDR1 MDHEN, CDR2 SYDVKM. Trimming shortened V by 6 bases and J by 10 bases, and 16 bases separated the two germline ends. CDR3 length: 14 residues. The CDR3, as DNA: TGTGCCAGCAGACCGGGACGGGGAGTATCACCCCTCCACTTT. This translates into CASRPGRGVSPLHF.

At least ten counts were recorded for this clonotype. This beta chain lies outside the target of a library built for alpha chains; its clone size means little. The chain joins TRBV4-3 to TRBJ1-3, with unresolved D. CDR1 is LGHNA and CDR2 is YSLEER in the germline V gene. The CDR3 sequence is 18 residues long. Trimming removed 0 bases at V and 0 bases at J, with 15 bases between. The CDR3 nucleotides read TGCGCCAGCAGCCAAGATAGGGTAGGATTACACTCTGGAAACACCATATATTTT. Its protein is CASSQDRVGLHSGNTIYF.

Remarks on this clonotype: This beta chain is an off-target read within a library intended for alpha chains, so its frequency means little. V usage is TRBV14 and J usage is TRBJ1-5; a possible D gene is TRBD1 (5 bases). The V and J ends lost 1 base and 2 bases respectively, with 12 bases between them. CDR1 is SGHDN, CDR2 FVKESK, per germline. The CDR3 has 16 residues. The CDR3, as DNA: TGTGCCAGCAGCCAAGTCCAGGGTGAGGGCAATCAGCCCCAGCATTTT. Amino acid sequence: CASSQVQGEGNQPQHF.

This clonotype was detected many times. Because the library targeted alpha chains, this beta chain is an off-target read whose size means little. The chain joins TRBV28 to TRBJ2-5; D remains unclear. From germline, CDR1 is MDHEN and CDR2 SYDVKM. There are 14 residues in the CDR3. Between the trimmed V and J ends, which lost 5 bases and 5 bases, there was a span of 15 bases. The CDR3 nucleotides read TGTGCCAGCAGTCCACGGGTAGCTCGGGAGACCCAGTACTTC. The encoded protein is CASSPRVARETQYF.

This clonotype appeared a few times. Because the library targeted alpha chains, this beta chain is an off-target read whose size means little. CDR3 sequence: CASSQGNSGRASDTGELFF. The CDR3 region has the DNA TGTGCCAGCAGCCAAGGGAATAGCGGGAGGGCCTCGGACACCGGGGAGCTGTTTTTT. This chain connects TRBV4-2 to TRBJ2-2; 11 bases fit TRBD2. Per germline, CDR1 LGHNA and CDR2 YNFKEQ. Germline trimming cut 1 base from V and 3 bases from J; bases unmatched to any gene: 10. This CDR3 is built from 19 residues.

This clonotype has a count of ten or more. This beta chain turned up in a library designed for alpha chains; as an off-target read, its abundance says little. The chain carries TRBV5-1 and TRBJ2-1; 9 nucleotides match TRBD2. The CDR3 extends over 17 amino acids. From germline, CDR1 is SGHRS and CDR2 YFSETQ. V lost 1 base, J lost 10 bases, and 15 bases stayed unmatched. The CDR3 DNA reads TGCGCCAGCAGCTTGTTTCGCGGGGGGGCTTTCGTCCGCGAGCAGTTCTTC. Its protein product is CASSLFRGGAFVREQFF.

This clonotype was detected many times. The library was designed around alpha chains, so this beta chain is a stray read whose abundance carries little weight. The chain recombines TRBV12-5 with TRBJ2-3; 8 bases are a match to TRBD2. J gave up 1 base and V 6 bases, and 6 bases lay outside the gene matches. CDR3 length: 15 residues. The germline gives CDR1 LGHNT, CDR2 FRNRAP. The CDR3 here is CASGPGAGGTDTQYF. DNA of the CDR3: TGTGCTAGTGGCCCAGGAGCGGGAGGCACAGATACGCAGTATTTT.

This clonotype came up many times. Within a library made for alpha chains, this beta chain is off target, and its count is uninformative. The rearrangement joins TRBV20-1 to TRBJ2-7, with TRBD1 matching 11 bases. There are 12 residues in the CDR3. CDR1 and CDR2 (germline): DFQATT, SNEGSKA (reference sequence). The ends lost 6 bases at V and 5 bases at J; junction bases unmatched: 3. CDR3 DNA sequence: TGCAGTGCCAGGACAGGGGGCCACGAGCAGTACTTC. Protein sequence: CSARTGGHEQYF.

A word on this clonotype: Found in a library prepared for alpha chains, this beta chain is an off-target read, and its abundance has little meaning. CDR3 DNA sequence: TGTGCCAGCAGCCAAGCCCGAGGGGCCGACGAGACCCAGTACTTC. Amino acids: CASSQARGADETQYF. This chain joins TRBV4-2 and TRBJ2-5; the D call may be TRBD1 or TRBD2 (5 bases each). Trimming pared 1 base from V and 5 bases from J, leaving 14 bases between. In germline, CDR1 is LGHNA, CDR2 YNFKEQ. The CDR3 contains 15 residues.

This clonotype was recorded many times. The library was designed around alpha chains, so this beta chain is a stray read whose abundance carries little weight. This rearrangement joins TRBV30 to TRBJ2-3, with no clear D. The germline CDR1 and CDR2 sequences are GTSNPN and SVGIG (reference sequence). The CDR3 is 12 amino acids. V gave up 2 bases and J gave up 6 bases, with 9 bases separating them. Here the CDR3 reads CAWSLLSDTQYF. CDR3 bases: TGTGCCTGGAGTCTACTATCGGATACGCAGTATTTT.

On this clonotype itself: A library prepared for alpha chains yielded this beta chain as an off-target read; its size is of little meaning. The V gene is TRBV2, the J gene TRBJ1-2, with D perhaps matching TRBD1 (5 bases). The CDR3 contains 14 residues. With 8 bases removed from V and 6 bases from J, the gap between germline ends came to 19 bases. Germline loops: CDR1 SNHLY, CDR2 FYNNEI. Here the CDR3 reads CASSYPTRDDGYTF. The CDR3 DNA follows: TGTGCCAGCTCCTATCCGACAAGGGACGATGGCTACACCTTC.

Many counts were recorded for this clonotype. A library prepared for alpha chains yielded this beta chain as an off-target read; its size is of little meaning. V and J are TRBV19 and TRBJ2-3; D call uncertain. Germline V gene sequence: CDR1 LNHDA, CDR2 SQIVND (reference sequence). The CDR3 runs to 13 residues. With 3 bases removed from V and 2 bases from J, the gap between germline ends came to 6 bases. The CDR3 DNA sequence: TGTGCCAGTAGTATTGGCCACACAGATACGCAGTATTTT. Protein sequence: CASSIGHTDTQYF.

This clonotype was seen at least ten times. The library was designed around alpha chains, so this beta chain is a stray read whose abundance carries little weight. The chain is built from TRBV5-4 and TRBJ2-5; 10 bases are shared with TRBD2. The trim removed 2 bases at V and 4 bases at J, leaving 14 bases unmatched. The V gene's germline CDR1 is SGHNT and CDR2 YYREEE (reference sequence). The CDR3 has 18 residues. The CDR3 DNA follows: TGTGCCAGCAGCTTCATGTCGGGGAGCGGGGGGGCCGGAGAGACCCAGTACTTC. The encoded protein is CASSFMSGSGGAGETQYF.

The table lists this clonotype with many counts. This beta chain is off target for a library built for alpha chains, so its abundance means little. This chain connects TRBV12-3 or TRBV12-4 to TRBJ2-5; D tentatively fits TRBD1 or TRBD2 (5 bases each). The CDR3 sequence is 12 residues long. Deletions cut 6 bases from V and 5 bases from J, with 10 bases between. The CDR3 DNA reads as TGTGCCAGCAGCGAGGGGCCGGAGACCCAGTACTTC. As protein: CASSEGPETQYF.

This clonotype was counted many times. The library was designed around alpha chains, so this beta chain is a stray read whose abundance carries little weight. The chain links TRBV12-3 or TRBV12-4 to TRBJ2-7, with a weak D call TRBD2 (6 bases). With 5 bases removed from V and 6 bases from J, the gap between germline ends came to 17 bases. This CDR3 has 14 residues. The CDR3 DNA sequence: TGTGCCAGCAGTCTGGGAGGCTATGGCGGCGAGCAGTACTTC. Its translation is CASSLGGYGGEQYF.

Details on this clonotype: In a library made to pick up alpha chains, this beta chain is a stray read with a size that means little. The V call is TRBV5-6, the J call TRBJ1-4; D gene ambiguous. Trimming took 4 bases from V and 7 from J, leaving 17 bases between them. This CDR3 is built from 15 residues. CDR1 is SGHDT, CDR2 YYEEEE, per germline. The CDR3 here is CASSEVGMGGEKLFF. Here the CDR3 DNA reads TGTGCCAGCAGCGAGGTCGGGATGGGAGGTGAAAAACTGTTTTTT.

This clonotype was seen many times. Being off target in a library aimed at alpha chains, this beta chain has a size of little meaning. The gene calls are TRBV28 and TRBJ1-2; the D is unclear. Germline CDR1 and CDR2: MDHEN and SYDVKM. The CDR3 spans 12 residues. V was pared by 5 bases and J by 5 bases, with 9 bases between. CDR3 DNA: TGTGCCAGCAGTGAGTCCAGTTATGGCTACACCTTC. Its protein is CASSESSYGYTF.

This clonotype was picked up many times. This beta chain is an off-target read within a library intended for alpha chains, so its frequency means little. The V gene is TRBV28, the J gene TRBJ1-4, with D maybe TRBD1 (5 bases). CDR3 length: 18 amino acids. The germline V and J ends were trimmed by 1 base and 0 bases, with 15 bases remaining between them. Germline V gives CDR1 MDHEN, CDR2 SYDVKM. The CDR3 here is CASSLSVGVPTTNEKLFF. The CDR3 nucleotides read TGTGCCAGCAGTTTATCGGTAGGGGTCCCGACAACTAATGAAAAACTGTTTTTT.

This clonotype was seen repeatedly, ten times or more. For a library built for alpha chains, this beta chain is a stray read; little rests on its size. The rearrangement joins TRBV28 to TRBJ2-1; D is possibly TRBD2 (6 bases). Trimming removed 4 bases at V and 0 bases at J, with 10 bases between. This CDR3 has 15 amino acids. Germline lookup yields CDR1 MDHEN and CDR2 SYDVKM. The CDR3 loop reads CASSWDSSSYNEQFF. DNA for the CDR3: TGTGCCAGCAGTTGGGACTCGAGCTCCTACAATGAGCAGTTCTTC. The full variable domain, rest sourced from reference TRBV28 and TRBJ2-1, is DVKVTQSSRYLVKRTGEKVFLECVQDMDHENMFWYRQDPGLGLRLIYFSYDVKMKEKGDIPEGYSVSREKKERFSLILESASTNQTSMYLCASSWDSSSYNEQFFGPGTRLTVL.

This clonotype was recorded at least ten times. This beta chain is an off-target read within a library intended for alpha chains, so its frequency means little. V and J are TRBV7-9 and TRBJ2-1; TRBD2 matches 8 bases. Trimming cost V 5 bases and J 1 base; bases outside gene matches: 4. Germline V gene sequence: CDR1 SEHNR, CDR2 FQNEAQ (reference sequence). The CDR3 runs 15 residues. CDR3 coding DNA: TGTGCCAGCAGCGCGGGACTAGAATCCTACAATGAGCAGTTCTTC. This translates into CASSAGLESYNEQFF.

There are a few counts of this clonotype. This beta chain is off target for a library built for alpha chains, so its abundance means little. The gene calls are TRBV29-1 and TRBJ2-7; 9 nucleotides agree with TRBD2. The CDR3 spans 13 residues. In germline, CDR1 is SQVTM, CDR2 ANQGSEA. V was pared by 4 bases and J by 0 bases, with 1 base of the junction left unmatched. The CDR3 nucleotides read TGCAGCGTTGTTAGCGGGAGCTCCTACGAGCAGTACTTC. Amino acid sequence: CSVVSGSSYEQYF.

This clonotype was detected many times. This beta chain turned up in a library designed for alpha chains; as an off-target read, its abundance says little. The chain combines TRBV7-2 with TRBJ1-4; D might be TRBD1 (5 bases). The CDR3 contains 15 residues. The germline CDR1 and CDR2 sequences are SGHTA and FQGNSA. V lost 1 base to trimming and J lost 3 bases, with 9 bases between them. CDR3 in DNA: TGTGCCAGCAGCTTAGAGGGGAGGGCTAATGAAAAACTGTTTTTT. Translated, it gives CASSLEGRANEKLFF.